This T cell receptor beta chain is from a study of T cell responses to AZD1222 COVID-19 vaccine. Study-wide findings and caveats: The donor cohort was predominantly white British with a female majority, and clonal diversity may have been underestimated. Rises in breadth and depth of Spike-specific TCRs came after two AZD1222 doses.

The assay was immunoSEQ multiplex PCR, and TCRdb's table has in-frame clones only and misses some. The sample records 100,000 to 150,000 clones, 85% to 90% being singletons. CDR1 and CDR2 (germline): SGHRS, YFSETQ. Deletions cut 2 bases from V and 2 bases from J, with 14 bases between. CDR3 length: 16 amino acids. On this clone itself: Its matching antigen is unknown.

The sequence was collected from an adult who received the AZD1222 COVID-19 vaccine. The sequenced sample was peripheral blood, obtained 28 days after the second AZD1222 dose. The chain has TRBV5-1 and TRBJ1-3, with D possibly TRBD1 on 5 matching bases. CDR3 in amino acids: CASSLTQGPPGNTIYF. The CDR3 bases are TGCGCCAGCAGCTTAACTCAGGGACCCCCTGGAAACACCATATATTTT.